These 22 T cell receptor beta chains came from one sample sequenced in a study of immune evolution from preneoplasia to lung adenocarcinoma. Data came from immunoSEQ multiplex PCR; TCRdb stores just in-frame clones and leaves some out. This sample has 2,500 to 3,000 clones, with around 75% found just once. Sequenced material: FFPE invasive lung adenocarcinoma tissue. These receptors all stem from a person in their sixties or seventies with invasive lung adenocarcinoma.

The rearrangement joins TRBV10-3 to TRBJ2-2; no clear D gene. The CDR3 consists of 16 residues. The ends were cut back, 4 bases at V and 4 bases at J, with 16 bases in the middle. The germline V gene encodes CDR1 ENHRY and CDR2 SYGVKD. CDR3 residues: CAISGGFSELTGELFF. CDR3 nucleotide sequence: TGTGCCATCAGTGGTGGTTTTTCGGAGCTCACCGGGGAGCTGTTTTTT.

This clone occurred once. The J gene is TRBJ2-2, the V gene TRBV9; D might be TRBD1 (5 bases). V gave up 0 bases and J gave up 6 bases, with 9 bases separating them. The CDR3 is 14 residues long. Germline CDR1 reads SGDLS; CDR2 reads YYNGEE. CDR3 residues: CASSVGPGSGELFF. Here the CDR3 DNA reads TGTGCCAGCAGCGTAGGCCCAGGGTCCGGGGAGCTGTTTTTT.

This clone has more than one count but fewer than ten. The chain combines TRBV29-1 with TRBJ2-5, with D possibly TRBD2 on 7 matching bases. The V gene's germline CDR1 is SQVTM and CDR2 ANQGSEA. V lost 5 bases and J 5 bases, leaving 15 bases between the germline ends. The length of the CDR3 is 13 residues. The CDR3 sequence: CSVSNGGPETQYF. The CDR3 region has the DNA TGCAGCGTTAGTAACGGGGGGCCGGAGACCCAGTACTTC.

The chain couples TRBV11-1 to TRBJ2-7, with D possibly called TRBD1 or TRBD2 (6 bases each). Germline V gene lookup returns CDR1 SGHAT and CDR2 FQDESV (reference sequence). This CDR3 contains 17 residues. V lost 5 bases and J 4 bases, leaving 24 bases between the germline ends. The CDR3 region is CASSISSGDSRRYEQYF. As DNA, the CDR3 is TGTGCCAGCAGCATATCCTCAGGGGACTCTAGACGGTACGAGCAGTACTTC.

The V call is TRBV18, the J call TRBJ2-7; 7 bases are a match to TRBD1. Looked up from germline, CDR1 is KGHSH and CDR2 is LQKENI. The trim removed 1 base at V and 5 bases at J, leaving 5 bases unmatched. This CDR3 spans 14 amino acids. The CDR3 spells CASSPRDRIHEQYF. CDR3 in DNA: TGTGCCAGCTCACCACGGGACAGAATCCACGAGCAGTACTTC.

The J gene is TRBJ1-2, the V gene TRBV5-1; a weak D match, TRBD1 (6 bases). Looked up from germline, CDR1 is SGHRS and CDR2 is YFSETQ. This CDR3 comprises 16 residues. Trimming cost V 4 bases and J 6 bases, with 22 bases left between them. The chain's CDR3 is CASSPDPTGSPDGYTF. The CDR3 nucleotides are TGCGCCAGCAGCCCGGACCCAACAGGGTCACCGGATGGCTACACCTTC. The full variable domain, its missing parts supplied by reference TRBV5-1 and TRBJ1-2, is KAGVTQTPRYLIKTRGQQVTLSCSPISGHRSVSWYQQTPGQGLQFLFEYFSETQRNKGNFPGRFSGRQFSNSRSEMNVSTLELGDSALYLCASSPDPTGSPDGYTFGSGTRLTVV.

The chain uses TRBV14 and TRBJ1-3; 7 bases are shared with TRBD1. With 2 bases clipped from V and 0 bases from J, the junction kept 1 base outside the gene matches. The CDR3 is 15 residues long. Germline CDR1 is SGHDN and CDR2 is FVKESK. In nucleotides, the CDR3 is TGTGCCAGCAGCCAACCAGGGGGCTCTGGAAACACCATATATTTT. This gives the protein CASSQPGGSGNTIYF.

This CDR3 reads CASSRISGVTGELFF. The CDR3 nucleotides read TGTGCCAGCAGCAGGATCTCAGGGGTCACCGGGGAGCTGTTTTTT. The chain recombines TRBV5-4 with TRBJ2-2; maybe TRBD1 (6 bases). Germline values: CDR1 SGHNT, CDR2 YYREEE (reference sequence). With 4 bases removed from V and 4 bases from J, the gap between germline ends came to 14 bases. There are 15 residues in the CDR3.

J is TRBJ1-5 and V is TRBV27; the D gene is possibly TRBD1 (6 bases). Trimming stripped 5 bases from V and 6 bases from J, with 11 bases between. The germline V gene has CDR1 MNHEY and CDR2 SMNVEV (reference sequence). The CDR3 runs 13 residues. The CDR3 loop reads CASSQQGGQPQHF. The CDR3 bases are TGTGCCAGCAGTCAACAGGGCGGTCAGCCCCAGCATTTT.

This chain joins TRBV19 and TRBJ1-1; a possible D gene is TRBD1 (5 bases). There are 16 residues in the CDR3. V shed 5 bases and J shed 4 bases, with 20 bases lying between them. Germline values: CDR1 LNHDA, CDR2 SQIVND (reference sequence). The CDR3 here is CASSPTTGTVSTEAFF. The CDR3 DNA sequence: TGTGCCAGTAGTCCCACAACCGGGACGGTTAGCACTGAAGCTTTCTTT.

Here the CDR3 reads CASSIQGRQTQYF. In nucleotides, the CDR3 is TGTGCCAGCAGCATACAGGGGAGGCAGACCCAGTACTTC. The genes are TRBV21-1 and TRBJ2-5; the table's TRBD1 call for D was not verified on the DNA. TRBV21-1 is marked as a pseudogene. CDR3 size: 13 residues.

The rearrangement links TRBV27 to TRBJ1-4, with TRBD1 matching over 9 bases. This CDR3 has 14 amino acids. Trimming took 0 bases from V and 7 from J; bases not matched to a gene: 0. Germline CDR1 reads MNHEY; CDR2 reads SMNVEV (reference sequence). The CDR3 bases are TGTGCCAGCAGTTTATCGGGACAGGGTGAAAAACTGTTTTTT. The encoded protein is CASSLSGQGEKLFF.

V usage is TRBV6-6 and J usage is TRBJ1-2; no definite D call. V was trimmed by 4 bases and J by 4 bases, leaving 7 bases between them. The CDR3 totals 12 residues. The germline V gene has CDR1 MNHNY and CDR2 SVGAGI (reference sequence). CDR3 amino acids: CASSSEGYGYTF. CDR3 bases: TGTGCCAGCAGTTCGGAGGGCTATGGCTACACCTTC.

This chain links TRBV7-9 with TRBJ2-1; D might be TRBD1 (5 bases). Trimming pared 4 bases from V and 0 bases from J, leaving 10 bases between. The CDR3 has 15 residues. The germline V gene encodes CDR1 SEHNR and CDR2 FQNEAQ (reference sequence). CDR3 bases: TGTGCCAGCAGCTCCCTTGGGGCCTCCTACAATGAGCAGTTCTTC. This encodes CASSSLGASYNEQFF. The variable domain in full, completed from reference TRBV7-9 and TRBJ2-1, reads DTGVSQNPRHKITKRGQNVTFRCDPISEHNRLYWYRQTLGQGPEFLTYFQNEAQLEKSRLLSDRFSAERPKGSFSTLEIQRTEQGDSAMYLCASSSLGASYNEQFFGPGTRLTVL.

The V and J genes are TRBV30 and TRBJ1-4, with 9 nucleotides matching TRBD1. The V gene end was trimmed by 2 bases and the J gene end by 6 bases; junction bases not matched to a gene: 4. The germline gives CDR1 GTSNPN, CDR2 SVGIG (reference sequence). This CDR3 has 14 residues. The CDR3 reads CAWSSGQGDEKLFF. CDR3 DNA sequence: TGTGCCTGGAGTTCGGGACAGGGAGATGAAAAACTGTTTTTT.

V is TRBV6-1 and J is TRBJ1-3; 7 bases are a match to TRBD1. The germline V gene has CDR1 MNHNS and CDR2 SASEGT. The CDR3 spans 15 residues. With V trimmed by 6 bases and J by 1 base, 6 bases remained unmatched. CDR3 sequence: CASSPQGSSGNTIYF. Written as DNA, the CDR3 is TGTGCCAGCAGCCCACAGGGGAGTTCTGGAAACACCATATATTTT.

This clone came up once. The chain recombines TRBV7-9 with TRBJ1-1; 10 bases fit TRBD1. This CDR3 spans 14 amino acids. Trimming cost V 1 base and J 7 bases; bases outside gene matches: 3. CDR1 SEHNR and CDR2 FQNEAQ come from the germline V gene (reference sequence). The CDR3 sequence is CASSLGQGAGEAFF. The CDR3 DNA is TGTGCCAGCAGCTTAGGACAGGGGGCAGGTGAAGCTTTCTTT.

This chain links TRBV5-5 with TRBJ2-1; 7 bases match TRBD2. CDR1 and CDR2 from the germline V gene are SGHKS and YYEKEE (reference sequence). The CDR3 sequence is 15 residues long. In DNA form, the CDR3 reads TGTGTCACCTGGGGGGGGACGGCTTTGGGAAATGAGCAGTTCTTC. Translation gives CVTWGGTALGNEQFF.

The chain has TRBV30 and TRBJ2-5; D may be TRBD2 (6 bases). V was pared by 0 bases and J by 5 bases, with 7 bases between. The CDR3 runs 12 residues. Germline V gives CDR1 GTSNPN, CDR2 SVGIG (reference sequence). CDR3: CAWSVAGETQYF. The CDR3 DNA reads TGTGCCTGGAGTGTGGCGGGGGAGACCCAGTACTTC.

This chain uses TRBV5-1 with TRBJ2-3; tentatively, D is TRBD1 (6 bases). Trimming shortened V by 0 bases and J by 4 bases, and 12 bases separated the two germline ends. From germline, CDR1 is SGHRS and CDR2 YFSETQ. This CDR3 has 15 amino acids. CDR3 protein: CASSLGPGVADTQYF. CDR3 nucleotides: TGCGCCAGCAGCTTGGGGCCAGGGGTGGCAGATACGCAGTATTTT.

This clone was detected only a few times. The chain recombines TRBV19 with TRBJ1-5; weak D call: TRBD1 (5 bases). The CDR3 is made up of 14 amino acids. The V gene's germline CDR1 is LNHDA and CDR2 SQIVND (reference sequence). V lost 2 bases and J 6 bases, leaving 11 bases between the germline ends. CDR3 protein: CASSIQGIGQPQHF. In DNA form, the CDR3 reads TGTGCCAGTAGTATACAGGGAATAGGTCAGCCCCAGCATTTT.

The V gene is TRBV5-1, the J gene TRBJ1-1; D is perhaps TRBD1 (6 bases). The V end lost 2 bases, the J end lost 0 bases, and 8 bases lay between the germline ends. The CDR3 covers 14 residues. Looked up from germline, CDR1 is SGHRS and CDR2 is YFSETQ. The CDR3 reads CASSLQGVNTEAFF. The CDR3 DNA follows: TGCGCCAGCAGCTTACAGGGAGTGAACACTGAAGCTTTCTTT.